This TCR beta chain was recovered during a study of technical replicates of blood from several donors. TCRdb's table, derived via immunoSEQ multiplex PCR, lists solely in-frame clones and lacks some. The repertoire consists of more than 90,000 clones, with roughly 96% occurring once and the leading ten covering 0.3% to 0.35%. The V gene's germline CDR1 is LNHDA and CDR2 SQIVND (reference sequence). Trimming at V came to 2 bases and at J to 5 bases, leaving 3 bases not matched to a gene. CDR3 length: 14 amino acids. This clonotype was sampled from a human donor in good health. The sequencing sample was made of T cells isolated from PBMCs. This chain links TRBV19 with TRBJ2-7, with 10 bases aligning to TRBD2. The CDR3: CASSIQAGGDEQYF. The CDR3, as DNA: TGTGCCAGTAGTATACAAGCGGGAGGGGACGAGCAGTACTTC. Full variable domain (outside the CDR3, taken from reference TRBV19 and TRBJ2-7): DGGITQSPKYLFRKEGQNVTLSCEQNLNHDAMYWYRQDPGQGLRLIYYSQIVNDFQKGDIAEGYSVSREKKESFPLTVTSAQKNPTAFYLCASSIQAGGDEQYFGPGTRLTVT.